Shown below are 9 T cell receptor beta chains from a single sample sequenced in a study of Graves' ophthalmopathy and Graves' hyperthyroidism. RNA served as the template for amplifying TCR beta CDR3 regions. First-round RT-PCR with HTBI primers preceded a second-round multiplex PCR. TCRdb reanalysed the multiplex PCR reads using MiXCR and keeps one entry per CDR3 protein. Of about 200,000 distinct CDR3 sequences listed, approximately 28% were seen once; the top ten hold approximately 9.6%. The material sequenced was peripheral blood. These receptors were taken from a middle-aged man with Graves' ophthalmopathy.

This clonotype has a count of ten or more. The chain is built from TRBV2 and TRBJ2-7; D is uncertain. This CDR3 region has 11 residues. The germline V and J ends were trimmed by 7 bases and 4 bases, with 8 bases remaining between them. Germline V gene data show CDR1 as SNHLY and CDR2 as FYNNEI. The CDR3 nucleotides read TGTGCCAGCATGACGAATTACGAGCAGTACTTC. Its protein product is CASMTNYEQYF.

This clonotype came up many times. V is TRBV5-1 and J is TRBJ2-7; D remains unclear. CDR3 length equals 14 residues. Between the trimmed V and J ends, which lost 0 bases and 2 bases, there was a span of 9 bases. From germline, CDR1 is SGHRS and CDR2 YFSETQ. CDR3 nucleotides: TGCGCCAGCAGCTTGGCCCCGAATCCCTACGAGCAGTACTTC. This codes for CASSLAPNPYEQYF.

This clonotype has a handful of counts. The chain is built from TRBV6-1 and TRBJ1-5; no clear D gene. CDR3 size: 15 residues. Germline-derived CDR1 and CDR2 are MNHNS and SASEGT. V was shortened by 5 bases and J by 3 bases, with 14 bases between the two germline ends. CDR3: CASSPLGGTNQPQHF. As DNA, the CDR3 is TGTGCCAGCAGTCCCCTGGGCGGAACCAATCAGCCCCAGCATTTT.

This clonotype came up a few times. The chain uses TRBV7-9 and TRBJ2-2; 8 positions agree with TRBD2. CDR3 length equals 15 residues. V shed 5 bases, J shed 0 bases, and the junction held 2 bases outside the gene matches. The germline V gene encodes CDR1 SEHNR and CDR2 FQNEAQ (reference sequence). CDR3 in amino acids: CASSASGSNTGELFF. The CDR3 nucleotides are TGTGCCAGCAGCGCTAGCGGGTCGAACACCGGGGAGCTGTTTTTT.

This clonotype was detected ten times or more. This chain uses TRBV2 with TRBJ2-7; possibly TRBD2 for D (6 bases). There are 15 residues in the CDR3. Germline values: CDR1 SNHLY, CDR2 FYNNEI. The germline V and J ends were trimmed by 1 base and 3 bases, with 13 bases remaining between them. CDR3 nucleotides: TGTGCCAGCAGTGAAGATAACGGAGGGCTCTACGAGCAGTACTTC. It specifies CASSEDNGGLYEQYF.

The chain uses TRBV6-1 and TRBJ1-2, with D tentatively TRBD1 (5 bases). The germline gives CDR1 MNHNS, CDR2 SASEGT. CDR3 length equals 13 residues. The ends were cut back, 7 bases at V and 2 bases at J, with 11 bases in the middle. The CDR3 nucleotides are TGTGCCAGCACCGAAAGGGGAAACTATGGCTACACCTTC. Its translation is CASTERGNYGYTF.

The V gene is TRBV27, the J gene TRBJ1-6; D perhaps matches TRBD1 (6 bases). Germline assignment: CDR1 MNHEY and CDR2 SMNVEV (reference sequence). Trimming left V 3 bases short and J 7 bases short, with 10 bases between. The CDR3 runs to 14 residues. The CDR3 loop is CASSLKGENSPLHF. The CDR3 DNA sequence: TGTGCCAGCAGTTTGAAGGGGGAAAATTCACCCCTCCACTTT.

The sample holds one count of this clonotype. The chain has TRBV20-1 and TRBJ2-7, with D possibly TRBD1 on 7 matching bases. The CDR3 consists of 13 residues. The ends were cut back, 3 bases at V and 4 bases at J, with 13 bases in the middle. CDR1 DFQATT and CDR2 SNEGSKA come from the germline V gene (reference sequence). CDR3: CSARAGTDYEQYF. CDR3 DNA sequence: TGCAGTGCTAGGGCGGGGACAGATTACGAGCAGTACTTC.

This chain connects TRBV12-3 or TRBV12-4 to TRBJ1-6; 10 nucleotides match TRBD1. There are 15 residues in the CDR3. Trimming took 6 bases from V and 7 from J; bases not matched to a gene: 6. The CDR3 loop is CASRGQGMGNSPLHF. Here the CDR3 DNA reads TGTGCCAGCAGGGGACAGGGGATGGGGAATTCACCCCTCCACTTT.